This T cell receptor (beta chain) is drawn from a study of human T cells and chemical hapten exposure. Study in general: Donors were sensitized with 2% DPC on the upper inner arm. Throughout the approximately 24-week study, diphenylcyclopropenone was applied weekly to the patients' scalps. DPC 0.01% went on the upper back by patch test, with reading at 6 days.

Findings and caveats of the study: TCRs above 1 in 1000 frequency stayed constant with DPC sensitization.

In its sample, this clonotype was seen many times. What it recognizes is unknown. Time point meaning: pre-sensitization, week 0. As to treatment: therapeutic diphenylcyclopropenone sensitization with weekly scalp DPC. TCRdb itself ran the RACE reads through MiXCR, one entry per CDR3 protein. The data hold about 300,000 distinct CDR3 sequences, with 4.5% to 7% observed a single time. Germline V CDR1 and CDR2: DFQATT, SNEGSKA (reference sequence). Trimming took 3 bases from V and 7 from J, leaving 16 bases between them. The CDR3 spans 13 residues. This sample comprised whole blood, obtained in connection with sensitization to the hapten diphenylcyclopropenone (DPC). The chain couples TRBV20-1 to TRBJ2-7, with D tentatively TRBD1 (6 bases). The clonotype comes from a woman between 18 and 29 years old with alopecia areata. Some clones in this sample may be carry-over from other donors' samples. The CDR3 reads CSASNRAASEQYF. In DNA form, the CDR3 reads TGCAGTGCTAGTAACAGGGCGGCGTCGGAGCAGTACTTC.